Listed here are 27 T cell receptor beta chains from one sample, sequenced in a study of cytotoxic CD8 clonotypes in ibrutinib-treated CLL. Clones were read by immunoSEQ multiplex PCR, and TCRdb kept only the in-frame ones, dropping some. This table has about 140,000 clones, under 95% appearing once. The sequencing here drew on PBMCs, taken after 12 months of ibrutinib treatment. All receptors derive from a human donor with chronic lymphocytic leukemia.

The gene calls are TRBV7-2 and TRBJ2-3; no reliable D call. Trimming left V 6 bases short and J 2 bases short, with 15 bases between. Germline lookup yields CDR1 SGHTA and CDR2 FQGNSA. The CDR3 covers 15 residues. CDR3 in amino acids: CASSLTPVYTDTQYF. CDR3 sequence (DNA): TGTGCCAGCAGTCTGACACCCGTCTACACAGATACGCAGTATTTT.

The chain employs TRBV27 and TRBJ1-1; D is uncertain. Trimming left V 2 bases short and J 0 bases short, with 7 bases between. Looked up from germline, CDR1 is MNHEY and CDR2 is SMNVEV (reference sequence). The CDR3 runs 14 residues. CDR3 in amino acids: CASSLGPMNTEAFF. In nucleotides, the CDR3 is TGTGCCAGCAGTTTAGGTCCGATGAACACTGAAGCTTTCTTT.

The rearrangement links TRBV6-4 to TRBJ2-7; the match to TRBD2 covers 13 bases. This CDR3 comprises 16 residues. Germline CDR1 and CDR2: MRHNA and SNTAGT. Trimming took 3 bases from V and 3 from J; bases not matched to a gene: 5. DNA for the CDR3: TGTGCCAGCAGTGAACTAGCGGGAGGGAGAATCTACGAGCAGTACTTC. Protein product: CASSELAGGRIYEQYF.

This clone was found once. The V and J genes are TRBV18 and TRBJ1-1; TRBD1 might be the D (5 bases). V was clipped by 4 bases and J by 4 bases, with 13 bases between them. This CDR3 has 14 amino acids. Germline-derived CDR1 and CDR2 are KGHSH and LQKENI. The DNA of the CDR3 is TGTGCCAGCTCACGGGAAGGGGATATCACTGAAGCTTTCTTT. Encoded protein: CASSREGDITEAFF.

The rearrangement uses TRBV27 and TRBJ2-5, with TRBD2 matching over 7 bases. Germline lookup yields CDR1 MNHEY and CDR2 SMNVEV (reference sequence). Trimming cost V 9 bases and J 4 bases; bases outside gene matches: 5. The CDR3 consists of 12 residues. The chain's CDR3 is CASKRDGETQYF. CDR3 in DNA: TGTGCCAGTAAGCGGGACGGAGAGACCCAGTACTTC.

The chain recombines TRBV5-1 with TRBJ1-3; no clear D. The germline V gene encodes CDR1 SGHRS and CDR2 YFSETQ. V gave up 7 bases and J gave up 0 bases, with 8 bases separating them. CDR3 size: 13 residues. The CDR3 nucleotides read TGCGCCAGCGCGGAGCCCTCTGGAAACACCATATATTTT. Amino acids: CASAEPSGNTIYF.

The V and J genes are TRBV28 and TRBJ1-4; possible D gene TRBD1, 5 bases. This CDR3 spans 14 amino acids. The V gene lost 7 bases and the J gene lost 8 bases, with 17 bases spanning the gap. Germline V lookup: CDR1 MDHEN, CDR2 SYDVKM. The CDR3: CASMAGDPGEKLFF. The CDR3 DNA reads TGTGCCAGCATGGCTGGGGACCCCGGCGAAAAACTGTTTTTT.

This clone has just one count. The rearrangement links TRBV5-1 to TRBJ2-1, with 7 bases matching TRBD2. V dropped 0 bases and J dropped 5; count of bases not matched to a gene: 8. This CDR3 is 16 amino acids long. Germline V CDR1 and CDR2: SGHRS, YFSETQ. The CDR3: CASSLVGGRGNNEQFF. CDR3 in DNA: TGCGCCAGCAGCTTGGTGGGCGGGAGAGGTAACAATGAGCAGTTCTTC.

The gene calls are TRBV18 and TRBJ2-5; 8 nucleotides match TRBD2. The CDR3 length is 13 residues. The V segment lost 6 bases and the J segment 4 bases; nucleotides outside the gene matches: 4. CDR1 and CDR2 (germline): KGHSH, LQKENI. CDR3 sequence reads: CASSTSVPETQYF. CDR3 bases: TGTGCCAGCTCGACTAGCGTCCCAGAGACCCAGTACTTC.

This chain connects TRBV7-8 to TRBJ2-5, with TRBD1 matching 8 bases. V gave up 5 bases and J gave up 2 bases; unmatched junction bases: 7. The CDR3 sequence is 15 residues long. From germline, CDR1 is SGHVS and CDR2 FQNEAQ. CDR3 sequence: CASSPFGTGQETQYF. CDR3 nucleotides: TGTGCCAGCAGCCCCTTCGGGACAGGACAAGAGACCCAGTACTTC.

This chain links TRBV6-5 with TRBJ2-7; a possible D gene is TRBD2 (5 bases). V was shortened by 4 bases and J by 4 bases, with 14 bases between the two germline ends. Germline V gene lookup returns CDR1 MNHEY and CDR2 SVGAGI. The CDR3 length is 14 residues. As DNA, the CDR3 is TGTGCCAGCAGTTCCCCCGGACTGCGTTACGAGCAGTACTTC. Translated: CASSSPGLRYEQYF.

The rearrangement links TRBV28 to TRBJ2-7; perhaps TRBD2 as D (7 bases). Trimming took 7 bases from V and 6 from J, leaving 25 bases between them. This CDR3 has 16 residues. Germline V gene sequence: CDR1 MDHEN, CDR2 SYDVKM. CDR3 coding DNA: TGTGCCAGCACCTTCCCTCGGATCGGGGGGCTGGGCGAGCAGTACTTC. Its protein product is CASTFPRIGGLGEQYF.

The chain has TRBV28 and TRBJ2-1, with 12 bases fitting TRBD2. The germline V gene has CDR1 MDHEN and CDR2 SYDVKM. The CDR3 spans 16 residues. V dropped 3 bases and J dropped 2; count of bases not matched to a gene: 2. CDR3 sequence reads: CASSLTSGGAYNEQFF. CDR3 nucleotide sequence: TGTGCCAGCAGTTTGACTAGCGGGGGTGCCTACAATGAGCAGTTCTTC. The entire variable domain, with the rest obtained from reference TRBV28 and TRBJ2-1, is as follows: DVKVTQSSRYLVKRTGEKVFLECVQDMDHENMFWYRQDPGLGLRLIYFSYDVKMKEKGDIPEGYSVSREKKERFSLILESASTNQTSMYLCASSLTSGGAYNEQFFGPGTRLTVL.

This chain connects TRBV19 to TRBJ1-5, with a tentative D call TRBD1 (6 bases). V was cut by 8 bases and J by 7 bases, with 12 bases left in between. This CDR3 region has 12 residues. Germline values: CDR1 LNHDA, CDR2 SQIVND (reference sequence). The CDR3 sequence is CASHRVGQPQHF. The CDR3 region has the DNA TGTGCCAGTCACAGGGTGGGGCAGCCCCAGCATTTT.

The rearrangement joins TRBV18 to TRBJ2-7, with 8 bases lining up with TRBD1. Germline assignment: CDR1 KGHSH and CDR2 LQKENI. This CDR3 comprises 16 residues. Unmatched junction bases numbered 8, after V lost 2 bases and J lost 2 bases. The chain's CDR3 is CASSPESGTGPYEQYF. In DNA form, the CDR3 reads TGTGCCAGCTCACCAGAAAGTGGGACAGGCCCCTACGAGCAGTACTTC.

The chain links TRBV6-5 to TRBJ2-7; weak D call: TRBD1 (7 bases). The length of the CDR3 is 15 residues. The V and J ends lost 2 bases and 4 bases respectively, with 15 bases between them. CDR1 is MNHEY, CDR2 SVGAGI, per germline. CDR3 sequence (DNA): TGTGCCAGCAGTTACACCCAGGGGGGCGGATACGAGCAGTACTTC. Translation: CASSYTQGGGYEQYF.

CDR3 nucleotide sequence: TGTGCCTGGAGTGTAAAGTATCAGCCCCAGCATTTT. Translation gives CAWSVKYQPQHF. The rearrangement uses TRBV30 and TRBJ1-5; the D is unclear. V lost 0 bases and J lost 5, with 5 bases in between. This CDR3 comprises 12 residues. Per germline, CDR1 GTSNPN and CDR2 SVGIG (reference sequence).

The CDR3 region is CASSQVRGNEQFF. The DNA for the CDR3 is TGCGCCAGCAGCCAAGTAAGGGGGAATGAGCAGTTCTTC. The chain combines TRBV4-3 with TRBJ2-1; possibly TRBD1 for D (6 bases). This CDR3 spans 13 amino acids. From germline, CDR1 is LGHNA and CDR2 YSLEER. With 1 base removed from V and 7 bases from J, the gap between germline ends came to 8 bases.

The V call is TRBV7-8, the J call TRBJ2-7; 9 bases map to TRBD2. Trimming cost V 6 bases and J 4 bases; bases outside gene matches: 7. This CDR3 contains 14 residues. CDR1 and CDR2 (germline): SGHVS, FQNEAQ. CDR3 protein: CASRTAAGGYEQYF. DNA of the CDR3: TGTGCCAGCAGGACCGCCGCGGGAGGGTACGAGCAGTACTTC.

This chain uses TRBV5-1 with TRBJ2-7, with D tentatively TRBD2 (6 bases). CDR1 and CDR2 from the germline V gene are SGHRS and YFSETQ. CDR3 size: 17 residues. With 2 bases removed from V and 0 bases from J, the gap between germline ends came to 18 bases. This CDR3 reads CASSLHRRLVSSYEQYF. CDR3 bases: TGCGCCAGCAGCTTACACCGGAGACTAGTTAGCTCCTACGAGCAGTACTTC.

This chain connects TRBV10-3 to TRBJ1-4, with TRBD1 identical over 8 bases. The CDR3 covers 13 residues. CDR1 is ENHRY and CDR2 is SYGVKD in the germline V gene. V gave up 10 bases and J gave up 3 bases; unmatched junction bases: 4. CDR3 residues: CASTTGANEKLFF. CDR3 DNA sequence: TGTGCCAGTACGACAGGGGCTAATGAAAAACTGTTTTTT.

The CDR3 reads CASSRDGSSYEQYF. CDR3 in DNA: TGCGCCAGCAGTCGGGACGGATCCTCCTACGAGCAGTACTTC. The genes are TRBV5-1 and TRBJ2-7; D is tentatively TRBD1 or TRBD2 (5 bases each). The germline V gene encodes CDR1 SGHRS and CDR2 YFSETQ. V lost 5 bases, J lost 0 bases, and 12 bases lay in between. The CDR3 contains 14 residues. The full variable domain, in which reference TRBV5-1 and TRBJ2-7 provide the parts outside the CDR3, is KAGVTQTPRYLIKTRGQQVTLSCSPISGHRSVSWYQQTPGQGLQFLFEYFSETQRNKGNFPGRFSGRQFSNSRSEMNVSTLELGDSALYLCASSRDGSSYEQYFGPGTRLTVT.

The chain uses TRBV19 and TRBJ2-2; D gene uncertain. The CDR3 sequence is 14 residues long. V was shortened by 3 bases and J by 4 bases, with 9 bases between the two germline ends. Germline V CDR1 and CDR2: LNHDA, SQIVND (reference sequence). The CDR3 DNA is TGTGCCAGTAGTATCTTGCAGGCCACCGGGGAGCTGTTTTTT. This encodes CASSILQATGELFF.

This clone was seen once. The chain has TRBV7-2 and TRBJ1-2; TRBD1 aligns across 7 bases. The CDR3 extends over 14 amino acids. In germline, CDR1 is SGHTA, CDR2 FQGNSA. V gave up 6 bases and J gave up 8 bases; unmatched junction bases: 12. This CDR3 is CASRNRRGTDGYTF. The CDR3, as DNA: TGTGCCAGCAGGAATCGCAGGGGGACCGACGGCTACACCTTC.

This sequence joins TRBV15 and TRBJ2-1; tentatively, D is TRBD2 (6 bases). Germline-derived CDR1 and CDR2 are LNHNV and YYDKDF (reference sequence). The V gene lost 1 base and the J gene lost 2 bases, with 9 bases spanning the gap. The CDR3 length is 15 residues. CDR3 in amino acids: CATSRVGSAYNEQFF. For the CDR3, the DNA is TGTGCCACCAGCAGAGTCGGGAGCGCCTACAATGAGCAGTTCTTC. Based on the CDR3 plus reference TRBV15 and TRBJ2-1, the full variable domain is DAMVIQNPRYQVTQFGKPVTLSCSQTLNHNVMYWYQQKSSQAPKLLFHYYDKDFNNEADTPDNFQSRRPNTSFCFLDIRSPGLGDTAMYLCATSRVGSAYNEQFFGPGTRLTVL.

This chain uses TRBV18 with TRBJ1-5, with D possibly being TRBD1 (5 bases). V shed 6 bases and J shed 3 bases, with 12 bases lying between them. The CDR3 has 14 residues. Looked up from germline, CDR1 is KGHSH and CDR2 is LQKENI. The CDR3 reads CASSFQGDNQPQHF. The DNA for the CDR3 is TGTGCCAGCTCGTTCCAGGGAGACAATCAGCCCCAGCATTTT.

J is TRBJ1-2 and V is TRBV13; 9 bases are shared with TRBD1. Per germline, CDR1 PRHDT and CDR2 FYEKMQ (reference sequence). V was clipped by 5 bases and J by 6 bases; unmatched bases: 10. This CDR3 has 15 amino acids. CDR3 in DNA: TGTGCCAGCAGCCCATACTCCGGGACAGGGAATGGCTACACCTTC. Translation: CASSPYSGTGNGYTF. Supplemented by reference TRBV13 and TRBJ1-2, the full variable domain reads AAGVIQSPRHLIKEKRETATLKCYPIPRHDTVYWYQQGPGQDPQFLISFYEKMQSDKGSIPDRFSAQQFSDYHSELNMSSLELGDSALYFCASSPYSGTGNGYTFGSGTRLTVV.